This note documents a single TCR beta chain sequence. Authors' analysis steps: Amplification with reference gene primers provided the estimates of nucleated cell counts. Sequenced by immunoSEQ multiplex PCR; TCRdb stores in-frame clones only, minus some. V, J and clone size were drawn from that table, and D and trimming were deduced from the DNA. Of 35,000 to 55,000 clones in the sample, about 88% are singletons; the top ten hold around an eighth. These data come from a study of blood T cell repertoires in COVID-19. Overall study: COVID-19 samples collected from the United States, Italy and Spain covered acute and convalescent phases. PBMCs, B-cell-depleted T cells, or T cells were the source of the cDNA or gDNA that made up the material.

Per the germline V gene, CDR1 is DFQATT and CDR2 is SNEGSKA (reference sequence). The germline V and J ends were trimmed by 3 bases and 6 bases, with 15 bases remaining between them. The length of the CDR3 is 13 residues. The rearrangement links TRBV20-1 to TRBJ2-7, with D maybe TRBD1 (8 bases). Sequences were obtained from peripheral blood. The receptor's source is a human donor in a cohort sampled during active COVID-19. Written as DNA, the CDR3 is TGCAGTGCTAGTCACAGGGGGGGGCTCGAGCAGTACTTC. Protein sequence: CSASHRGGLEQYF.